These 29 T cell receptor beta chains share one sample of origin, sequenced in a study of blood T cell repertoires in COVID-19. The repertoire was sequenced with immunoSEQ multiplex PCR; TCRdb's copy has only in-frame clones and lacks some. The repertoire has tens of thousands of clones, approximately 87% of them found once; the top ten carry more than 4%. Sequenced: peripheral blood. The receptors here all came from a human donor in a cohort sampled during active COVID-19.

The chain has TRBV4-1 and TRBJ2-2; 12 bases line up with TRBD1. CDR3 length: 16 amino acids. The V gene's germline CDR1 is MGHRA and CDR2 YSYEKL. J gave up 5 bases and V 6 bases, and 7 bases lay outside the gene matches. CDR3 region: CASRGDRGRGTGELFF. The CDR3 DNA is TGCGCCAGCAGGGGGGACAGGGGGCGCGGAACCGGGGAGCTGTTTTTT.

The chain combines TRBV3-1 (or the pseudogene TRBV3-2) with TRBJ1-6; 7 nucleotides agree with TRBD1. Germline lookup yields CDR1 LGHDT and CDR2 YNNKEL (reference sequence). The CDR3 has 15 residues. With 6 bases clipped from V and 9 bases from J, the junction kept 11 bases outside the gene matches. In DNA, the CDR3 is TGTGCCAGCAGTCCCCCGACAGGGATGGGTTCACCCCTCCACTTT. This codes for CASSPPTGMGSPLHF.

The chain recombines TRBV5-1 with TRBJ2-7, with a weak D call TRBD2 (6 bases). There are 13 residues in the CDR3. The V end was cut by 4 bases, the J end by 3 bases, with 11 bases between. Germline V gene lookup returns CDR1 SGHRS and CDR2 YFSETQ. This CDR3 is CASSPSANYEQYF. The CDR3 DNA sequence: TGCGCCAGCAGCCCTAGCGCGAACTACGAGCAGTACTTC.

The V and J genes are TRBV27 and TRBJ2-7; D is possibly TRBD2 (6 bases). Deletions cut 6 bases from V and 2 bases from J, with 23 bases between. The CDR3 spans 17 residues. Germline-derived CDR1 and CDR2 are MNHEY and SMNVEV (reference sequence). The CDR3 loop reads CASSPTPPTRRPYEQYF. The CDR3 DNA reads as TGTGCCAGCAGCCCAACCCCCCCGACTAGGCGTCCCTACGAGCAGTACTTC.

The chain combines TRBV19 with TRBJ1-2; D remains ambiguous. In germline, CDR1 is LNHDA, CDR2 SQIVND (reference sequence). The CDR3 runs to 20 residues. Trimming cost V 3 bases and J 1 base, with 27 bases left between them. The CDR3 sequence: CASSISLWLLERTLNYGYTF. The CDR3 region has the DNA TGTGCCAGTAGTATCTCCTTGTGGCTTCTAGAACGAACCCTTAACTATGGCTACACCTTC.

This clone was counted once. The CDR3 coding sequence is TGTGCCAGCAGCTCCCTAGGTGGGAGTGGGGAGACCCAGTACTTC. Amino acid sequence: CASSSLGGSGETQYF. The chain uses TRBV7-8 and TRBJ2-5; maybe TRBD2 (5 bases). In germline, CDR1 is SGHVS, CDR2 FQNEAQ. V was cut by 4 bases and J by 5 bases, with 17 bases left in between. The CDR3 is 15 residues long. Using reference TRBV7-8 and TRBJ2-5 for the parts outside the CDR3, the full variable domain is GAGVSQSPRYKVAKRGQDVALRCDPISGHVSLFWYQQALGQGPEFLTYFQNEAQLDKSGLPSDRFFAERPEGSVSTLKIQRTQQEDSAVYLCASSSLGGSGETQYFGPGTRLLVL.

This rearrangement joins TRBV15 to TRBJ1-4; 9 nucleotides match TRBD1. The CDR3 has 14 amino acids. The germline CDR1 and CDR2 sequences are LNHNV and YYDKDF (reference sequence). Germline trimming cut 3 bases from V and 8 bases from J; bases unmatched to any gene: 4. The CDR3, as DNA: TGTGCCACCAGCAGGGGACAGGGCGGGGAAAAACTGTTTTTT. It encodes CATSRGQGGEKLFF. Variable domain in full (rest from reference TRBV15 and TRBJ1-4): DAMVIQNPRYQVTQFGKPVTLSCSQTLNHNVMYWYQQKSSQAPKLLFHYYDKDFNNEADTPDNFQSRRPNTSFCFLDIRSPGLGDTAMYLCATSRGQGGEKLFFGSGTQLSVL.

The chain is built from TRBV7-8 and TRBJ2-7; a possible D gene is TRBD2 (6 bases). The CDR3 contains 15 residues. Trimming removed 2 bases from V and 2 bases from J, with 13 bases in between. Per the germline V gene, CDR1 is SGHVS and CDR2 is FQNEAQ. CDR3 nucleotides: TGTGCCAGCAGCTTAATGCGGGACGGTACCTACGAGCAGTACTTC. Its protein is CASSLMRDGTYEQYF.

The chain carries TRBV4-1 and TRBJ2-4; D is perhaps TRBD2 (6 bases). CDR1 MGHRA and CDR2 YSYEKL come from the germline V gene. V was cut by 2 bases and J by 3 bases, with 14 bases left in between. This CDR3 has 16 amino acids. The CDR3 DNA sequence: TGCGCCAGCAGCCAACTGGGACTTATTAACAAAAACATTCAGTACTTC. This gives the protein CASSQLGLINKNIQYF.

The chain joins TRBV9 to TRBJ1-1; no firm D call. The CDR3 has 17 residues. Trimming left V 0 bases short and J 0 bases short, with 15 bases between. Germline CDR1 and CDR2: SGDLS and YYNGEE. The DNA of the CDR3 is TGTGCCAGCAGCGTAGGCGGAAACGGCCTACTGAACACTGAAGCTTTCTTT. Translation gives CASSVGGNGLLNTEAFF.

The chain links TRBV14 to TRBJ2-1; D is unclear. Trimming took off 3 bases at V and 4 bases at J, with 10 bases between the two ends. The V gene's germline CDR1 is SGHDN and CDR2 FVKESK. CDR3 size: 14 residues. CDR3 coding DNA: TGTGCCAGCAGCCACAAAGCGAGGTACAATGAGCAGTTCTTC. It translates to CASSHKARYNEQFF.

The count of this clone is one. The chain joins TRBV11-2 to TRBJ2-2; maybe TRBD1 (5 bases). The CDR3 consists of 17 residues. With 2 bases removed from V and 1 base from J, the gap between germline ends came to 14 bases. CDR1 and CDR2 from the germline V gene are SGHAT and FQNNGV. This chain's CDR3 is CASSLISGQGNTGELFF. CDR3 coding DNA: TGTGCCAGCAGCTTAATTAGTGGCCAGGGGAACACCGGGGAGCTGTTTTTT.

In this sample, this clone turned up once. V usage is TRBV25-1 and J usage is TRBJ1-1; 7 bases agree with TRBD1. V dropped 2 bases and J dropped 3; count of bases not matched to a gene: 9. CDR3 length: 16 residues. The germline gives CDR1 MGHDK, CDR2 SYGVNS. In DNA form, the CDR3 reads TGTGCCAGCAGTGAAGCCCCAGGGGGGCTATACACTGAAGCTTTCTTT. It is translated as CASSEAPGGLYTEAFF.

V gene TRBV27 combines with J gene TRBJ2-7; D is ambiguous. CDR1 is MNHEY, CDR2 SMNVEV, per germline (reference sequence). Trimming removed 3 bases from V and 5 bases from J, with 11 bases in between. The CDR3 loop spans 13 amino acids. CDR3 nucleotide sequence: TGTGCCAGCAGTTTCTCGCGGCTCGACGAGCAGTACTTC. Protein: CASSFSRLDEQYF.

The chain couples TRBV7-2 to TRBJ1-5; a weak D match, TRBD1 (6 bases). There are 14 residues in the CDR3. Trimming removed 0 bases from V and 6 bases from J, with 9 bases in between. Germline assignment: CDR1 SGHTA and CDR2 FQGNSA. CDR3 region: CASSLAQGTQPQHF. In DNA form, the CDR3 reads TGTGCCAGCAGCTTAGCGCAGGGGACTCAGCCCCAGCATTTT.

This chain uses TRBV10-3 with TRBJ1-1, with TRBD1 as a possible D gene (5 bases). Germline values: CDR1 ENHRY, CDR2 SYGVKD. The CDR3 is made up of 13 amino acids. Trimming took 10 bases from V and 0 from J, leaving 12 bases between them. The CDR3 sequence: CANSQGLNTEAFF. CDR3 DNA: TGTGCCAACTCGCAGGGCCTGAACACTGAAGCTTTCTTT.

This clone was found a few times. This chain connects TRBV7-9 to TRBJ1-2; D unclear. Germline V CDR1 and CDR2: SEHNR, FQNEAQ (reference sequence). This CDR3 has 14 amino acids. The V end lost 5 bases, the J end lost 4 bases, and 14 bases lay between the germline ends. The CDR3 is CASSPGKNFYGYTF. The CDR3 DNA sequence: TGTGCCAGCAGCCCGGGGAAGAACTTCTATGGCTACACCTTC.

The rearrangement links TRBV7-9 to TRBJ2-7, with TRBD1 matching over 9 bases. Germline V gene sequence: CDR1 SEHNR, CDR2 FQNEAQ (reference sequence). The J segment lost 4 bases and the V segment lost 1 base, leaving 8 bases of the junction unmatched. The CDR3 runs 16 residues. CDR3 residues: CASSLGQTGGTYEQYF. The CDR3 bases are TGTGCCAGCAGCTTAGGACAGACAGGGGGGACTTACGAGCAGTACTTC.

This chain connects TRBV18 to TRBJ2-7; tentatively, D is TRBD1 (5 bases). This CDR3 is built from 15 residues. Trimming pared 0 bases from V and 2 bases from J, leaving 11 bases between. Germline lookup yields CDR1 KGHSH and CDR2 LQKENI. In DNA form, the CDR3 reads TGTGCCAGCTCACCACCGAACAGGTTAACCTACGAGCAGTACTTC. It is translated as CASSPPNRLTYEQYF.

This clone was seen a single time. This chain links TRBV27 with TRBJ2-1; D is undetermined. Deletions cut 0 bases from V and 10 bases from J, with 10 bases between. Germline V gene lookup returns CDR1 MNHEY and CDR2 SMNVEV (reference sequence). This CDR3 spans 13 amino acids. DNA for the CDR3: TGTGCCAGCAGTTTATCTCTACCACTAGAGCAGTTCTTC. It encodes CASSLSLPLEQFF.

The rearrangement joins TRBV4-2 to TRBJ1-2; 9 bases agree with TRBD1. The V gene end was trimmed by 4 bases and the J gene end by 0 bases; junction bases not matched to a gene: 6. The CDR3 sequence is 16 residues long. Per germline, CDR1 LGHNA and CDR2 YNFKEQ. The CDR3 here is CASSLGQGAANYGYTF. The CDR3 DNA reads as TGTGCCAGCAGCCTGGGACAGGGCGCCGCTAACTATGGCTACACCTTC.

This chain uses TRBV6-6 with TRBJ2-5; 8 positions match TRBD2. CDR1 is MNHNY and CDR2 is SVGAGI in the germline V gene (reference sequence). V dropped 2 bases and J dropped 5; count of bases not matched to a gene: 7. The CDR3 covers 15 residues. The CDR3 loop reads CASSYAGGERETQYF. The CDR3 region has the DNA TGTGCCAGCAGTTACGCCGGGGGGGAACGGGAGACCCAGTACTTC.

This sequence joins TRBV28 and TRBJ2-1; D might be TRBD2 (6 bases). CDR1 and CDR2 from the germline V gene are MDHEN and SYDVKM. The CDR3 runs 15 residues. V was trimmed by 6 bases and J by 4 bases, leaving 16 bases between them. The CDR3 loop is CASRPGLSLYNEQFF. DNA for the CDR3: TGTGCCAGCAGGCCGGGACTTAGCTTATACAATGAGCAGTTCTTC.

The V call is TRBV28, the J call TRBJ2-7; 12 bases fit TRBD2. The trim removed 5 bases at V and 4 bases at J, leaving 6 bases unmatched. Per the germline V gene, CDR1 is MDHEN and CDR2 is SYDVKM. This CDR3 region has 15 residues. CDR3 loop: CASSHLAGGEYEQYF. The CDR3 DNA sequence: TGTGCCAGCAGTCATCTAGCGGGAGGGGAGTACGAGCAGTACTTC.

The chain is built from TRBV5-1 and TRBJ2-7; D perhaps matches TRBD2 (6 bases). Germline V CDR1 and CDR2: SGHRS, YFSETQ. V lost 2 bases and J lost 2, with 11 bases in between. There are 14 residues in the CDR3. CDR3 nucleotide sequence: TGCGCCAGCAGCTTTCGGCCTAGCGCCTACGAGCAGTACTTC. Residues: CASSFRPSAYEQYF.

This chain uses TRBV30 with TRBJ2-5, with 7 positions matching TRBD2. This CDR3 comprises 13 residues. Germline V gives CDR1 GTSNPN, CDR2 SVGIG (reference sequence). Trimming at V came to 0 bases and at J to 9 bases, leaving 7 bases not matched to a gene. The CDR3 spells CAWSVREVSSQYF. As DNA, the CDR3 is TGTGCCTGGAGTGTACGGGAGGTTTCGTCCCAGTACTTC.

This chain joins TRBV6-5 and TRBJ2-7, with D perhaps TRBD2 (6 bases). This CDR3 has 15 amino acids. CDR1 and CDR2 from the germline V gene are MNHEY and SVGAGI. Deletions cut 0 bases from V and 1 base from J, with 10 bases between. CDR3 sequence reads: CASSYSWRGSYEQYF. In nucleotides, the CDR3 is TGTGCCAGCAGTTACTCATGGCGGGGTTCCTACGAGCAGTACTTC.

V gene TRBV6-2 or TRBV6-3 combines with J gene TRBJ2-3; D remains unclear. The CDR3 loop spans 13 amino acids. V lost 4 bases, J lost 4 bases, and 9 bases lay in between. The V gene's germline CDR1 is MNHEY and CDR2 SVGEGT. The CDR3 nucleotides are TGTGCCAGCAGTTCATACAGCTCAGATACGCAGTATTTT. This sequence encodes CASSSYSSDTQYF.

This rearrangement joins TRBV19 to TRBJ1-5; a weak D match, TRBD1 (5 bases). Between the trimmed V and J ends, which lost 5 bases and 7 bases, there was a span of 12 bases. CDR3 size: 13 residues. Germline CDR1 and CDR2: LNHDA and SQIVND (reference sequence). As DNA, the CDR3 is TGTGCCAGTAGTTTGGGGGGGAGGCAGCCCCAGCATTTT. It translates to CASSLGGRQPQHF.